The subject of this entry is one TCR beta chain. This sample was included in a study of blood T cell repertoires in COVID-19. As for the study in general: Acute and convalescent COVID-19 specimens originated in the United States, Italy and Spain. Sources were T cells, B-cell-depleted T cells, or PBMCs; the material itself was cDNA or gDNA.

V lost 0 bases and J 0 bases, leaving 9 bases between the germline ends. The CDR3 extends over 17 amino acids. CDR1 is LGHNA and CDR2 is YSLEER in the germline V gene. Authors' processing steps: By means of reference gene primer amplification, nucleated cell counts were estimated. Assay: immunoSEQ multiplex PCR; the TCRdb copy retains only in-frame clones and omits some. V and J calls and clone size are those listed in that table; D and trimming were worked out from the DNA. The table lists about 87,000 clones, about 85% of them singletons. The clonotype was recovered from a woman of 80 years or more with COVID-19, enrolled during active disease. The sample consisted of peripheral blood. V usage is TRBV4-3 and J usage is TRBJ1-6; D is ambiguous. The CDR3 is CASSQEEGSSYNSPLHF. CDR3 coding DNA: TGCGCCAGCAGCCAAGAGGAGGGAAGCTCCTATAATTCACCCCTCCACTTT.